This T cell receptor (beta chain) stems from a study of T cell responses to AZD1222 COVID-19 vaccine. Overall study: Second-dose groups at about 4 or about 12 weeks were pooled.

With 4 bases removed from V and 9 bases from J, the gap between germline ends came to 16 bases. Germline CDR1 and CDR2: SQVTM and ANQGSEA. The CDR3 consists of 13 residues. As concerns this clone: Its cognate antigen is unknown.

The protocol was immunoSEQ multiplex PCR, while the TCRdb copy is restricted to in-frame clones and leaves out a portion. The data show 65,000 to 70,000 clones, around nine tenths seen once. Study conclusions and caveats: There were repertoire samples only from the period after the peak T cell response. Across spike, vaccine-associated CD4 TCRs were found, dominant at 160-218 and 743-854. Seropositivity was recorded at baseline in only 6 or 7 AZD1222 recipients.

The material sequenced was peripheral blood, taken on day 0 of AZD1222 vaccination. The chain has TRBV29-1 and TRBJ2-1, with D perhaps matching TRBD1 or TRBD2 (6 bases each). This clonotype was obtained from an adult in good health. The CDR3 region has the DNA TGCAGCGTTGTACGTCAGGGGAGGAGTGAGCAGTTCTTC. Amino acids: CSVVRQGRSEQFF.